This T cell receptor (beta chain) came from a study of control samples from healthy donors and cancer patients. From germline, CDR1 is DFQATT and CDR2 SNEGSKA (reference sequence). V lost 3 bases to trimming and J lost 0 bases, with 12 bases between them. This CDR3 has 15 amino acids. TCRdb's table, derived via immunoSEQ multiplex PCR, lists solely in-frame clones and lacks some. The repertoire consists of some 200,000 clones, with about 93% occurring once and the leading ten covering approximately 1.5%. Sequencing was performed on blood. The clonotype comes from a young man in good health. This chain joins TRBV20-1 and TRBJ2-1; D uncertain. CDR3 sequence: CSASPNRGSYNEQFF. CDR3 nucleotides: TGCAGTGCTAGTCCCAATCGTGGCTCCTACAATGAGCAGTTCTTC.